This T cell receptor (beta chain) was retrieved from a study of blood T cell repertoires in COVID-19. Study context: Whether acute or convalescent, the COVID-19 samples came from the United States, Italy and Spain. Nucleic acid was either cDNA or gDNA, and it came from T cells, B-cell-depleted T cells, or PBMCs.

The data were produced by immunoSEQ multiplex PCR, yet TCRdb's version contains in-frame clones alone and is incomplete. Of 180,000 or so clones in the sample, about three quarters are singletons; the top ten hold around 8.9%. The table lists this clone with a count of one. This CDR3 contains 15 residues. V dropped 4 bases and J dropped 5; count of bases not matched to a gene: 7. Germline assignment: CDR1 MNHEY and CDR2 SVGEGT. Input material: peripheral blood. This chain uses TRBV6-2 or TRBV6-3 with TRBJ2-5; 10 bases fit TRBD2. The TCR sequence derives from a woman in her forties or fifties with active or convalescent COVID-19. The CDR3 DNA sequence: TGTGCCAGCAGTTCCAGCGGGGGGGCCTGGGAGACCCAGTACTTC. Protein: CASSSSGGAWETQYF.